This TCR beta chain originates from a study of beta chain features in type 1 diabetes. Overall study results and limits: Shorter TCRB CDR3s, moderately but significantly so, marked every one of the four CD4+ subsets in Type 1 diabetes patients.

Sequencing targeted expressed TCRB transcripts, as all isolated RNA had been reverse transcribed. The table came from immunoSEQ multiplex PCR; TCRdb's copy has only in-frame clones and leaves some out. The sample lists under 250,000 clones, approximately 15% occurring once. There are 16 residues in the CDR3. V gave up 4 bases and J gave up 5 bases; unmatched junction bases: 11. CDR1 is SGHRS, CDR2 YFSETQ, per germline. As regards this clone: The antigen is not known.

The sample taken for sequencing was naive CD4+ T cells from blood. J is TRBJ2-3 and V is TRBV5-1; 9 bases agree with TRBD1. The clonotype originates from a man between 25 and 39 years old with type 1 diabetes. This CDR3 reads CASSQTTGGLVDTQYF. The CDR3 bases are TGCGCCAGCAGCCAAACGACAGGGGGTCTAGTAGATACGCAGTATTTT.